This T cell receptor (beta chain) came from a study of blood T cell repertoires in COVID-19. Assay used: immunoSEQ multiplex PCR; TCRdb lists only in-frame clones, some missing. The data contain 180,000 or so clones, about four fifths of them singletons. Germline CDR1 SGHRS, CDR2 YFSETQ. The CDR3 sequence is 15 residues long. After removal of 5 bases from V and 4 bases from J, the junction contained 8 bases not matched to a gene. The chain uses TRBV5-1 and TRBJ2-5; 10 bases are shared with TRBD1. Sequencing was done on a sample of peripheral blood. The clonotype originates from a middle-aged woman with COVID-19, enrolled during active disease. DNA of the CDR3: TGCGCCAGCAGACGGGACAGGGGCGTGCGAGAGACCCAGTACTTC. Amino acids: CASRRDRGVRETQYF. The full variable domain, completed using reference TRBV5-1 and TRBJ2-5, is KAGVTQTPRYLIKTRGQQVTLSCSPISGHRSVSWYQQTPGQGLQFLFEYFSETQRNKGNFPGRFSGRQFSNSRSEMNVSTLELGDSALYLCASRRDRGVRETQYFGPGTRLLVL.